This TCR beta chain comes out of a study of blood T cell repertoires in COVID-19. The overall study: Whether acute or convalescent, the COVID-19 samples came from the United States, Italy and Spain. Nucleic acid was either cDNA or gDNA, and it came from T cells, B-cell-depleted T cells, or PBMCs.

The CDR3 runs 14 residues. Trimming removed 3 bases from V and 7 bases from J, with 15 bases in between. Germline loops: CDR1 GTSNPN, CDR2 SVGIG (reference sequence). In the authors' methods: Estimated nucleated cell counts came from reference gene primer amplification. Sequencing was performed with immunoSEQ multiplex PCR; in TCRdb, only in-frame clones are kept and a portion is missing. The V and J calls and clone size are taken from that table; D and trimming were inferred from the DNA. The sample shows some 360,000 clones, roughly 86% of them seen only once. The Seattle patients joined while their infection was active and were tracked longitudinally afterward.

The TCR comes from a woman in her fifties or sixties with COVID-19, enrolled during active disease. Material for sequencing was peripheral blood. The chain joins TRBV30 to TRBJ1-4; the D gene is possibly TRBD1 (5 bases). This chain's CDR3 is CAWSPEGRSEKLFF. CDR3 nucleotides: TGTGCCTGGAGCCCCGAGGGGAGGAGTGAAAAACTGTTTTTT.